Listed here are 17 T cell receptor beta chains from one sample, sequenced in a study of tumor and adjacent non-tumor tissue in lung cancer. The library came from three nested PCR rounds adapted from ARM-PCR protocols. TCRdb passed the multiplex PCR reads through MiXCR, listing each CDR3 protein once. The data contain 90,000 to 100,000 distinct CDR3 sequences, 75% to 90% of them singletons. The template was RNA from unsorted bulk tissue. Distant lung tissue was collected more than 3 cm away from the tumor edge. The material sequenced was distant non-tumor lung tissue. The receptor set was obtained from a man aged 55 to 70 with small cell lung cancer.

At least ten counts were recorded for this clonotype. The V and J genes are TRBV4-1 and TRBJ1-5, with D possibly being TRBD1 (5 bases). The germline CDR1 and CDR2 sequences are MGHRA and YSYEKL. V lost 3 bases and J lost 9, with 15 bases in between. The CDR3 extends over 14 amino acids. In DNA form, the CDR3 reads TGCGCCAGCAGCCATCGGACGGGGCAAGGGCCCCAGCATTTT. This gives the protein CASSHRTGQGPQHF.

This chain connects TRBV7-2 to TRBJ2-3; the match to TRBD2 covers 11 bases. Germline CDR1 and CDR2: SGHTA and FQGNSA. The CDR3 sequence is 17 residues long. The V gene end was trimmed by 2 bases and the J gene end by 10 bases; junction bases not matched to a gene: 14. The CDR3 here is CASSLLAGGPGRRPQYF. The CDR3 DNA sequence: TGTGCCAGCAGCTTACTAGCGGGAGGTCCCGGGAGAAGGCCGCAGTATTTT. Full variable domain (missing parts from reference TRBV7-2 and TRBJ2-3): GAGVSQSPSNKVTEKGKDVELRCDPISGHTALYWYRQSLGQGLEFLIYFQGNSAPDKSGLPSDRFSAERTGGSVSTLTIQRTQQEDSAVYLCASSLLAGGPGRRPQYFGPGTRLTVL.

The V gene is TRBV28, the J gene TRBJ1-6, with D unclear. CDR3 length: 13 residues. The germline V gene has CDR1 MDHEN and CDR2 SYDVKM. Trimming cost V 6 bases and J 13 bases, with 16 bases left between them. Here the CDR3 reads CASRVNRPGPLHF. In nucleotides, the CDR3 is TGTGCCAGCAGGGTCAACAGACCCGGGCCCCTCCACTTT.

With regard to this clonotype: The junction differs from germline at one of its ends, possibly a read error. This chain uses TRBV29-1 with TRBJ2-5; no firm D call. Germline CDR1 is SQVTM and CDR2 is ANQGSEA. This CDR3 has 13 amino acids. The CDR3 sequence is CSVLDQKQETHYF. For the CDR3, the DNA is TGCAGCGTGTTGGACCAAAAGCAGGAGACCCATTATTTC. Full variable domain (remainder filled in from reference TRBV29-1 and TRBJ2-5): SAVISQKPSRDICQRGTSLTIQCQVDSQVTMMFWYRQQPGQSLTLIATANQGSEATYESGFVIDKFPISRPNLTFSTLTVSNMSPEDSSIYLCSVLDQKQETHYFGPGTRLLVL.

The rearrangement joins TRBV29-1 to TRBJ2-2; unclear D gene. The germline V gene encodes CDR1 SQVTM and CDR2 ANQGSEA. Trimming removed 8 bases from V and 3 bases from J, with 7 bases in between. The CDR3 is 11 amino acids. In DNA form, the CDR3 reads TGCAGCTGTCGGGACACCGGGGAGCTGTTTTTT. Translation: CSCRDTGELFF.

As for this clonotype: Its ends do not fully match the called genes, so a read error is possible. In nucleotides, the CDR3 is TGTGTCAGCAGCTTATTAGCGGGAGGTAACCGTGAGCAGTTCTTC. This codes for CVSSLLAGGNREQFF. V usage is TRBV7-9 and J usage is TRBJ2-1, with 10 bases aligning to TRBD2. CDR1 and CDR2 from the germline V gene are SEHNR and FQNEAQ (reference sequence). CDR3 length: 15 residues. Supplemented by reference TRBV7-9 and TRBJ2-1, the full variable domain reads DTGVSQNPRHKITKRGQNVTFRCDPISEHNRLYWYRQTLGQGPEFLTYFQNEAQLEKSRLLSDRFSAERPKGSFSTLEIQRTEQGDSAMYLCVSSLLAGGNREQFFGPGTRLTVL.

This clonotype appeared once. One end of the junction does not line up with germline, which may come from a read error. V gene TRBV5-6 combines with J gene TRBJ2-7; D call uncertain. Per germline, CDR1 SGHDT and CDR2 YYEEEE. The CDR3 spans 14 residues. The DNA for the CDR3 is TGTGCCAGCAGCCCATGGGTTGGTGCCTACGCGCAGTACTTC. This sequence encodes CASSPWVGAYAQYF.

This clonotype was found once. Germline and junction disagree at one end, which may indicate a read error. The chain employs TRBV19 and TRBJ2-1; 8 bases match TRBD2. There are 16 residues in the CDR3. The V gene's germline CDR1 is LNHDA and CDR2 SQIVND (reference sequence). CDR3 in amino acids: CTSSIRGGRPYNEQFF. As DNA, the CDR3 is TGTACCAGTAGTATTCGTGGCGGGAGGCCCTACAATGAGCAGTTCTTC.

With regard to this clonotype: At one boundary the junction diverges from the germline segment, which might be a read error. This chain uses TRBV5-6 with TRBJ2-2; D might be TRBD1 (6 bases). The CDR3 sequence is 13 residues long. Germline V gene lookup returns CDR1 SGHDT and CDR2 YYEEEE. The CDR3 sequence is CASSFQGTPELFF. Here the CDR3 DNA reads TGTGCCAGTAGCTTCCAGGGGACCCCGGAGCTGTTTTTT.

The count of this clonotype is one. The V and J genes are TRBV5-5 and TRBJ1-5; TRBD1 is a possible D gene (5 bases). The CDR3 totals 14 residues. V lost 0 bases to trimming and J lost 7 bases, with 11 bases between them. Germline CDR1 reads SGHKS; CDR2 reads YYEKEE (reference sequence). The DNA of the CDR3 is TGTGCCAGCAGCTTGGCATGGGGCACCCAGCCCCAGCATTTT. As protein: CASSLAWGTQPQHF. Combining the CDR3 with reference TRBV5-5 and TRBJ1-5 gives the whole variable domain DAGVTQSPTHLIKTRGQQVTLRCSPISGHKSVSWYQQVLGQGPQFIFQYYEKEERGRGNFPDRFSARQFPNYSSELNVNALLLGDSALYLCASSLAWGTQPQHFGDGTRLSIL.

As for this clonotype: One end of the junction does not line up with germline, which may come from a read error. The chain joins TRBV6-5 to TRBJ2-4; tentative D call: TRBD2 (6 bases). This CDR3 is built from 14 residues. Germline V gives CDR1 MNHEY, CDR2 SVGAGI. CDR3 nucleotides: TGTACCAGCAGTCTCACGGGGGTCAAAAACATTGAGTACTTC. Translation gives CTSSLTGVKNIEYF.

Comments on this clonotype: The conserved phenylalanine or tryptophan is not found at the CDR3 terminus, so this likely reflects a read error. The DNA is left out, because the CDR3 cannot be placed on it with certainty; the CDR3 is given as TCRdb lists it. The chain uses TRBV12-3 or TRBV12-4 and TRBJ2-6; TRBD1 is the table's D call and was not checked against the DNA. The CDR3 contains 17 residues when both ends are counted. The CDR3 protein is CASSSDNRDSGANVPTI.

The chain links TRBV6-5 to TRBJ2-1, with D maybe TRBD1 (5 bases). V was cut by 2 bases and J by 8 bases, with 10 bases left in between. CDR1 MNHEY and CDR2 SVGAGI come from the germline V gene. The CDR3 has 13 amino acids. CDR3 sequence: CASSYNRGHEQFF. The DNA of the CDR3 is TGTGCCAGCAGTTACAATAGGGGCCATGAGCAGTTCTTC.

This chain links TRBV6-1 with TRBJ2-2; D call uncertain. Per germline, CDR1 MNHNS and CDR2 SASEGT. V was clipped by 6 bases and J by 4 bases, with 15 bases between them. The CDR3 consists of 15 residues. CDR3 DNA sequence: TGTGCCAGCAGCCGGGTGAGGTTCGGCACCGGGGAGCTGTTTTTT. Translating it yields CASSRVRFGTGELFF.

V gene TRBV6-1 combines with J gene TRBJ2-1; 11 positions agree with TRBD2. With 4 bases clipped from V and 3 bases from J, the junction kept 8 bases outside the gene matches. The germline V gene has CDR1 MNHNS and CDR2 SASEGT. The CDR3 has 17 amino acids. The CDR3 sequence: CASSALRLAGIYNEQFF. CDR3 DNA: TGTGCCAGCAGTGCGCTAAGACTAGCGGGAATCTACAATGAGCAGTTCTTC.

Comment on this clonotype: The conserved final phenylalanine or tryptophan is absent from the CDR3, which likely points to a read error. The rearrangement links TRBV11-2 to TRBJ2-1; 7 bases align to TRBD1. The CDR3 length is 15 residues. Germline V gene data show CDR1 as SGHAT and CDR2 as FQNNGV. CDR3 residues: CANSSSSTGDPKQFL. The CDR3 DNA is TGTGCCAACAGCTCTTCCTCAACAGGGGATCCTAAGCAGTTCTTA.

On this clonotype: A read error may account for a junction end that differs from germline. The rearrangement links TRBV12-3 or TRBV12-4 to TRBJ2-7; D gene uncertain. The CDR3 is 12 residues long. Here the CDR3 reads CVSSLTSYEQYF. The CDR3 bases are TGTGTCAGCAGCCTAACCTCATACGAGCAGTACTTC.